This TCR beta chain was captured in a study of cytomegalovirus exposure and HLA in healthy donors. The CDR3 loop spans 15 amino acids. The V end lost 5 bases, the J end lost 1 base, and 11 bases lay between the germline ends. Looked up from germline, CDR1 is ENHRY and CDR2 is SYGVKD. A multiplex PCR was run with 60 Vbeta primers and 13 Jbeta primers. Assay: immunoSEQ multiplex PCR; the TCRdb copy retains only in-frame clones and omits some. The table shows 150,000 to 170,000 clones, with roughly 83% occurring only once. For this clone: Its specificity is not known.

Overall study results and limits: As immune exposure information, only CMV serostatus was available.

The receptor comes from a man aged 25-45 years in good health and CMV-seropositive. The chain uses TRBV10-3 and TRBJ2-2; D possibly corresponds to TRBD2 (6 bases). Input material: PBMCs. In nucleotides, the CDR3 is TGTGCCATCAGTCCCGGGACTCAGAACACCGGGGAGCTGTTTTTT. This translates into CAISPGTQNTGELFF.